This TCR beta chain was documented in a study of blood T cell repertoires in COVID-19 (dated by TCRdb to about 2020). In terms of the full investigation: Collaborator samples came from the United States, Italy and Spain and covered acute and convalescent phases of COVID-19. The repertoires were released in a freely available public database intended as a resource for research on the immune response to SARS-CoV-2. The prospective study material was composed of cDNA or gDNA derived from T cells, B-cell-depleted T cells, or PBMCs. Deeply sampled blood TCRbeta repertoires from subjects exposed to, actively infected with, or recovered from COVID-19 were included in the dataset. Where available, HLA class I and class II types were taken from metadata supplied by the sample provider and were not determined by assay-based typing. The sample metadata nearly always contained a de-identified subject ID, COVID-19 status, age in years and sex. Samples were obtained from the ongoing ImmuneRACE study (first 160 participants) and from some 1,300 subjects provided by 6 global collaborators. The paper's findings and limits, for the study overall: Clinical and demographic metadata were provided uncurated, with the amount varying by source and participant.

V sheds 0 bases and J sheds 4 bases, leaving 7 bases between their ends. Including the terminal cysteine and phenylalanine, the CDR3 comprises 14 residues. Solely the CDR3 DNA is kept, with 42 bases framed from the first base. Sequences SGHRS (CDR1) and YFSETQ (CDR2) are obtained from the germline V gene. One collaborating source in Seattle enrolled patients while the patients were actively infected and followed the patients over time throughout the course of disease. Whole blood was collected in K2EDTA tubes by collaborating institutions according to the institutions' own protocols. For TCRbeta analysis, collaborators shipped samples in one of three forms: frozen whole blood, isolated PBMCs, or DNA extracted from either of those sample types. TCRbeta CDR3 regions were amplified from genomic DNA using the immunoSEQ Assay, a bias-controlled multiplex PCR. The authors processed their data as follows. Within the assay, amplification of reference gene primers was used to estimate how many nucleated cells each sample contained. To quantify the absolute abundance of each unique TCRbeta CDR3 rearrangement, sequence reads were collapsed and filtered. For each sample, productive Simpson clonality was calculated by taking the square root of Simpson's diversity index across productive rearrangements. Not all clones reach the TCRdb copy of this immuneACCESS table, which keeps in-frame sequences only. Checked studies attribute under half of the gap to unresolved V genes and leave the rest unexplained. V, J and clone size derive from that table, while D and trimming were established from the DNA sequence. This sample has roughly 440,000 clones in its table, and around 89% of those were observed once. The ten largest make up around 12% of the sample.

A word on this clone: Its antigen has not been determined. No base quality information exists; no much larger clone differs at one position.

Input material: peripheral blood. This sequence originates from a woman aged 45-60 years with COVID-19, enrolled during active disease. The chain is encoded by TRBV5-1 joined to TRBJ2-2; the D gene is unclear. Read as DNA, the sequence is TGCGCCAGCAGCTTGGACAGAACCACCGGGGAGCTGTTTTTT. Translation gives CASSLDRTTGELFF.